These 17 T cell receptor beta chains were all obtained from the same sample, sequenced in a study of human T cells and chemical hapten exposure. In TCRdb, the RACE reads were re-called with MiXCR into one record per CDR3 protein. The data show about 360,000 distinct CDR3 sequences, with 6% to 8.5% seen just once and roughly 7.9% held by the top ten. The sample's time point: patch test 1, 2 weeks after DPC sensitization. Noted treatment: therapeutic diphenylcyclopropenone sensitization with weekly scalp DPC. The specimen comprised whole blood, sampled in connection with sensitization to the hapten diphenylcyclopropenone (DPC). The receptors here all came from a woman aged 18-29 years with alopecia areata. Some clones in this sample may be carry-over from other donors' samples.

This clonotype was detected many times. The chain combines TRBV18 with TRBJ2-3; TRBD1 matches 10 bases. With 6 bases clipped from V and 2 bases from J, the junction kept 5 bases outside the gene matches. Germline values: CDR1 KGHSH, CDR2 LQKENI. The CDR3 has 15 amino acids. The CDR3 DNA sequence: TGTGCCAGCTCTCCGGGACAGGGGTCCACAGATACGCAGTATTTT. Translation: CASSPGQGSTDTQYF.

This rearrangement joins TRBV20-1 to TRBJ1-5; D ambiguous. V shed 3 bases and J shed 5 bases, with 11 bases lying between them. In germline, CDR1 is DFQATT, CDR2 SNEGSKA (reference sequence). This CDR3 spans 13 amino acids. The CDR3 coding sequence is TGCAGTGCTAGGGGTTTCCGGGATCAGCCCCAGCATTTT. Translating it yields CSARGFRDQPQHF.

The chain has TRBV12-3 or TRBV12-4 and TRBJ1-2; the match to TRBD1 covers 11 bases. The CDR3 is made up of 15 amino acids. Trimming at V came to 6 bases and at J to 4 bases, leaving 7 bases not matched to a gene. CDR3 DNA: TGTGCCAGCAGGGGGGACAGGGGGTCTCCCTATGGCTACACCTTC. This gives the protein CASRGDRGSPYGYTF.

V gene TRBV21-1 combines with J gene TRBJ2-5; the table's D gene call, TRBD1, was not cross checked with the DNA. TRBV21-1 is labeled a pseudogene. This CDR3 has 15 amino acids. In nucleotides, the CDR3 is TGTGCCAGCAGCAAACTCGGGGACATACAAGAGACCCAGTACTTC. Protein sequence: CASSKLGDIQETQYF.

The V and J genes are TRBV5-1 and TRBJ2-5, with TRBD2 matching over 13 bases. Germline-derived CDR1 and CDR2 are SGHRS and YFSETQ. V shed 4 bases and J 6 bases; nucleotides not matched to a gene: 3. There are 14 residues in the CDR3. The CDR3 coding sequence is TGCGCCAGCAGCCTGGGGACTAGCGGGAAGACCCAGTACTTC. Protein sequence: CASSLGTSGKTQYF.

This clonotype has a handful of counts. The chain carries TRBV2 and TRBJ1-4; 7 bases fit TRBD1. The J segment lost 6 bases and the V segment lost 6 bases, leaving 16 bases of the junction unmatched. Germline assignment: CDR1 SNHLY and CDR2 FYNNEI. This CDR3 contains 17 residues. For the CDR3, the DNA is TGTGCCAGCAGCCGATTTTGGACAGGTGGGGGGGATGAAAAACTGTTTTTT. It yields the protein CASSRFWTGGGDEKLFF.

This clonotype has a count of ten or more. The CDR3 spells CASRQSGGGSYNEQFF. The CDR3 nucleotides are TGTGCCAGCAGACAGAGCGGGGGTGGCTCCTACAATGAGCAGTTCTTC. The chain joins TRBV6-2 or TRBV6-3 to TRBJ2-1; 8 bases align to TRBD2. Per the germline V gene, CDR1 is MNHEY and CDR2 is SVGEGT. The CDR3 has 16 amino acids. V lost 6 bases, J lost 0 bases, and 7 bases stayed unmatched.

The chain carries TRBV7-2 and TRBJ1-3; a possible D gene is TRBD1 (5 bases). Trimming took 1 base from V and 9 from J, leaving 7 bases between them. The CDR3 has 12 residues. Per germline, CDR1 SGHTA and CDR2 FQGNSA. CDR3 coding DNA: TGTGCCAGCAGCTTAGATACAGGCACCATATATTTT. Translated: CASSLDTGTIYF.

The rearrangement links TRBV10-3 to TRBJ2-7; either TRBD1 or TRBD2 may supply D (5 bases each). This CDR3 spans 15 amino acids. Germline V gives CDR1 ENHRY, CDR2 SYGVKD. The V end was cut by 5 bases, the J end by 4 bases, with 18 bases between. The CDR3 protein is CAISYNTGTEYEQYF. CDR3 sequence (DNA): TGTGCCATCAGTTACAACACCGGGACCGAATACGAGCAGTACTTC.

This chain uses TRBV2 with TRBJ1-4; D is uncertain. The CDR3 is 11 residues long. The ends were cut back, 6 bases at V and 11 bases at J, with 10 bases in the middle. Germline CDR1 is SNHLY and CDR2 is FYNNEI. The CDR3 region has the DNA TGTGCCAGCAGCACCAGTGGGAAACTGTTTTTT. This gives the protein CASSTSGKLFF.

In this sample, this clonotype turned up a few times. The chain joins TRBV4-1 to TRBJ2-1, with D hard to call. V was cut by 0 bases and J by 9 bases, with 9 bases left in between. The CDR3 spans 13 residues. Germline loops: CDR1 MGHRA, CDR2 YSYEKL. CDR3 in amino acids: CASSQDPEIEQFF. CDR3 nucleotides: TGCGCCAGCAGCCAAGACCCGGAGATTGAGCAGTTCTTC.

The chain has TRBV10-3 and TRBJ1-3; the match to TRBD1 covers 9 bases. CDR3 size: 17 residues. Germline V gene sequence: CDR1 ENHRY, CDR2 SYGVKD. The V gene end was trimmed by 6 bases and the J gene end by 2 bases; junction bases not matched to a gene: 11. CDR3 sequence reads: CAIRGDREPLAGNTIYF. As DNA, the CDR3 is TGTGCCATCAGGGGGGACAGGGAACCCCTGGCTGGAAACACCATATATTTT.

This clonotype was picked up a small number of times. The chain uses TRBV2 and TRBJ1-6; D is ambiguous. Germline V lookup: CDR1 SNHLY, CDR2 FYNNEI. Trimming cost V 4 bases and J 7 bases, with 17 bases left between them. The CDR3 has 16 amino acids. CDR3 amino acids: CASSGPASPTNSPLHF. In nucleotides, the CDR3 is TGTGCCAGCAGTGGACCGGCCTCTCCGACAAATTCACCCCTCCACTTT.

The chain employs TRBV14 and TRBJ2-3; TRBD2 matches at 7 bases. This CDR3 has 14 amino acids. Germline lookup yields CDR1 SGHDN and CDR2 FVKESK. J was trimmed by 2 bases and V by 6 bases; bases with no gene match: 5. The CDR3 nucleotides are TGTGCCAGCAGTGCGGGACTACACACAGATACGCAGTATTTT. Protein: CASSAGLHTDTQYF. The variable domain in full, completed from reference TRBV14 and TRBJ2-3, reads EAGVTQFPSHSVIEKGQTVTLRCDPISGHDNLYWYRRVMGKEIKFLLHFVKESKQDESGMPNNRFLAERTGGTYSTLKVQPAELEDSGVYFCASSAGLHTDTQYFGPGTRLTVL.

The chain couples TRBV20-1 to TRBJ2-7; the match to TRBD1 covers 7 bases. The CDR3 is made up of 13 amino acids. The ends lost 6 bases at V and 8 bases at J; junction bases unmatched: 13. CDR1 is DFQATT, CDR2 SNEGSKA, per germline (reference sequence). The CDR3 DNA sequence: TGCAGTGCCAGCCCCTCCGGGACAGATAAGCAGTACTTC. This sequence encodes CSASPSGTDKQYF.

V usage is TRBV5-1 and J usage is TRBJ2-4; D possibly corresponds to TRBD2 (5 bases). V lost 0 bases to trimming and J lost 1 base, with 11 bases between them. The CDR3 sequence is 16 residues long. Germline CDR1 SGHRS, CDR2 YFSETQ. In DNA, the CDR3 is TGCGCCAGCAGCTTGGCCCCGGGGTCGGCCAAAAACATTCAGTACTTC. Protein product: CASSLAPGSAKNIQYF.

This clonotype turned up a few times. J is TRBJ2-7 and V is TRBV6-1; no reliable D call. V lost 2 bases, J lost 5 bases, and 10 bases lay in between. The CDR3 consists of 13 residues. CDR1 is MNHNS, CDR2 SASEGT, per germline. CDR3 bases: TGTGCCAGCAGTGAAAACGAAGTCGACGAGCAGTACTTC. Protein sequence: CASSENEVDEQYF.